The clone carrying this T cell receptor beta chain appeared a single time. These data originate in a study of blood T cell repertoires in COVID-19. For the study at large: Sites across the United States, Italy and Spain contributed samples from acute and convalescent COVID-19. T cells, B-cell-depleted T cells, or PBMCs supplied cDNA or gDNA.

Germline CDR1 MNHEY, CDR2 SVGAGI. The V gene lost 6 bases and the J gene lost 6 bases, with 12 bases spanning the gap. CDR3 size: 13 residues. Patients of the Seattle cohort, enrolled during active infection, were followed longitudinally. As processed by the authors: Scientists estimated how many nucleated cells there were by amplifying reference gene primers. The repertoire was sequenced with immunoSEQ multiplex PCR; TCRdb's copy has only in-frame clones and lacks some. The D gene and trimming were derived from the DNA, and the V and J assignments and clone size from that table. This sample has roughly 160,000 clones, with around 84% found just once.

The clonotype originates from a woman of 80 years or more with COVID-19, enrolled during active disease. Sample: peripheral blood. The genes are TRBV6-5 and TRBJ1-5; D unresolved. CDR3 coding DNA: TGTGCCAGCAGCCCGACGGTAGCTCAGCCCCAGCATTTT. It is translated as CASSPTVAQPQHF.